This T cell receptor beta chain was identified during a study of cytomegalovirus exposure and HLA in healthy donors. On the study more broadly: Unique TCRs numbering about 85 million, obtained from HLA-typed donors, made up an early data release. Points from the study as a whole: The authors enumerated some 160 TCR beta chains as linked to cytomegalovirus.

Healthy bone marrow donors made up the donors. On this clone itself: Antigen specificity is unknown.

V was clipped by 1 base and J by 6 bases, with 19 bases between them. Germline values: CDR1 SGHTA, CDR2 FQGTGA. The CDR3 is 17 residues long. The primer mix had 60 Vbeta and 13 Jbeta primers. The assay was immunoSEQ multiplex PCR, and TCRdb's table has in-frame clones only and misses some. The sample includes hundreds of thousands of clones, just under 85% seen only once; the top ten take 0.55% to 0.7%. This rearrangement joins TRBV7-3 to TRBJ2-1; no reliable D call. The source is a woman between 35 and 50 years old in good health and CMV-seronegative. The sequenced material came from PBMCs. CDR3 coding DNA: TGTGCCAGCAGCTTAAACCCCACCGGAGTTCCATTCAATGAGCAGTTCTTC. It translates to CASSLNPTGVPFNEQFF.